This section outlines one T cell receptor (beta chain) sequence together with its context. Its antigen remains unidentified. This sample is drawn from a study of cytomegalovirus exposure and HLA in healthy donors. The PCR ran on 60 Vbeta and 13 Jbeta primers. Repertoires were generated with immunoSEQ multiplex PCR, while TCRdb's copy carries only in-frame clones and drops some. This sample has over 120,000 clones; around 78% occur once, and the top ten carry around 2.5%. Overall study findings and caveats: Cytomegalovirus association was listed for 164 TCR beta chains.

Germline V gene data show CDR1 as LNHDA and CDR2 as SQIVND (reference sequence). Trimming cost V 7 bases and J 7 bases, with 17 bases left between them. This CDR3 region has 15 residues. The TCR originated in a young woman in good health and CMV-seropositive. Sequences were obtained from PBMCs. V and J are TRBV19 and TRBJ1-6; TRBD1 is a possible D gene (6 bases). The CDR3 nucleotides read TGTGCCAGTAATATGGGACGGGACACCAATTCACCCCTCCACTTT. Translated: CASNMGRDTNSPLHF.